The 25 T cell receptor beta chains given below trace back to one sample, sequenced in a study of blood T cell repertoires in COVID-19. Only in-frame clones appear in the TCRdb table, and some are missing; sequencing was by immunoSEQ multiplex PCR. The sample consists of more than 300,000 clones, about nine tenths of them appearing once. Material: peripheral blood. These receptors were collected from a woman aged 45-60 years with COVID-19, enrolled during active disease.

This chain links TRBV4-3 with TRBJ2-3; 10 bases agree with TRBD1. The CDR3 has 16 residues. Per the germline V gene, CDR1 is LGHNA and CDR2 is YSLEER. V lost 1 base and J lost 5; bases outside the gene matches: 6. The CDR3 region has the DNA TGCGCCAGCAGCCAAGGGACAGGGGGTAGGGGAGATACGCAGTATTTT. This encodes CASSQGTGGRGDTQYF.

The chain uses TRBV11-3 and TRBJ2-5; possible D gene TRBD2, 6 bases. The CDR3 loop spans 15 amino acids. CDR1 SGHNT and CDR2 YENEEA come from the germline V gene. V was clipped by 5 bases and J by 0 bases, with 13 bases between them. Here the CDR3 reads CASSLTRTNQETQYF. Written as DNA, the CDR3 is TGTGCCAGCAGCCTGACAAGGACTAACCAAGAGACCCAGTACTTC.

A single count supports this clone. The V call is TRBV19, the J call TRBJ2-5, with 8 bases matching TRBD2. The CDR3 is made up of 14 amino acids. Losses at the gene ends were 6 bases for V and 9 bases for J; bases not matched to a gene: 12. Germline V gene data show CDR1 as LNHDA and CDR2 as SQIVND (reference sequence). The CDR3 sequence is CASRTTSGLGAQYF. The CDR3 region has the DNA TGTGCCAGTAGAACTACTAGCGGACTTGGGGCCCAGTACTTC.

This clone was seen only a few times. This chain joins TRBV9 and TRBJ1-2, with no clear D. The CDR3 runs to 15 residues. Per germline, CDR1 SGDLS and CDR2 YYNGEE. Deletions cut 0 bases from V and 4 bases from J, with 13 bases between. The CDR3 reads CASSVAATPGYGYTF. In nucleotides, the CDR3 is TGTGCCAGCAGCGTAGCTGCCACCCCCGGCTATGGCTACACCTTC. The variable domain in full, with the rest retrieved from reference TRBV9 and TRBJ1-2, is DSGVTQTPKHLITATGQRVTLRCSPRSGDLSVYWYQQSLDQGLQFLIQYYNGEERAKGNILERFSAQQFPDLHSELNLSSLELGDSALYFCASSVAATPGYGYTFGSGTRLTVV.

CDR3 region: CASSLGLLGAFF. CDR3 sequence (DNA): TGTGCCAGCAGCTTAGGCCTTCTCGGAGCTTTCTTT. V is TRBV11-2 and J is TRBJ1-1; D remains ambiguous. Germline V CDR1 and CDR2: SGHAT, FQNNGV. The CDR3 length is 12 residues. V lost 1 base to trimming and J lost 10 bases, with 10 bases between them.

The chain links TRBV14 to TRBJ2-1; 13 nucleotides match TRBD2. The J segment lost 4 bases and the V segment lost 2 bases, leaving 5 bases of the junction unmatched. In germline, CDR1 is SGHDN, CDR2 FVKESK. This CDR3 comprises 17 residues. The CDR3, as DNA: TGTGCCAGCAGCCAAACACTAGCGGGAGGGCGGTACAATGAGCAGTTCTTC. Protein sequence: CASSQTLAGGRYNEQFF.

In this sample, this clone turned up a few times. The chain couples TRBV7-6 to TRBJ2-5; the match to TRBD1 covers 9 bases. V lost 5 bases, J lost 5 bases, and 9 bases stayed unmatched. The germline gives CDR1 SGHVS, CDR2 FNYEAQ. The CDR3 loop spans 15 amino acids. The CDR3 bases are TGTGCCAGCAGCGCCCGGACAGGGGAGTGGGAGACCCAGTACTTC. Residues: CASSARTGEWETQYF.

The chain couples TRBV5-6 to TRBJ2-7; TRBD1 aligns across 8 bases. The CDR3 loop spans 14 amino acids. Trimming cost V 3 bases and J 3 bases; bases outside gene matches: 5. Germline V gene data show CDR1 as SGHDT and CDR2 as YYEEEE. Here the CDR3 reads CASSSWTGHYEQYF. The CDR3 DNA reads TGTGCCAGCAGCTCCTGGACAGGGCACTACGAGCAGTACTTC.

The CDR3 nucleotides are TGTGCCAGCAGCGAAACTAGCGGGAGGGCAGATACGCAGTATTTT. Amino acids: CASSETSGRADTQYF. The V call is TRBV6-6, the J call TRBJ2-3, with 13 positions matching TRBD2. CDR1 and CDR2 from the germline V gene are MNHNY and SVGAGI (reference sequence). The CDR3 totals 15 residues. Trimming cost V 6 bases and J 4 bases; bases outside gene matches: 4.

This clone was observed once. The chain couples TRBV6-5 to TRBJ1-2; TRBD1 matches at 8 bases. Unmatched junction bases numbered 8, after V lost 5 bases and J lost 6 bases. This CDR3 region has 14 residues. CDR1 MNHEY and CDR2 SVGAGI come from the germline V gene. The chain's CDR3 is CASSRTGRRDGYTF. Here the CDR3 DNA reads TGTGCCAGCAGTCGGACAGGGCGGCGTGATGGCTACACCTTC.

The chain uses TRBV15 and TRBJ1-4; 9 nucleotides align to TRBD1. CDR3 length equals 17 residues. V was pared by 3 bases and J by 7 bases, with 12 bases of the junction left unmatched. Germline V gives CDR1 LNHNV, CDR2 YYDKDF (reference sequence). The CDR3: CATSSPGQGRWGEKLFF. CDR3 in DNA: TGTGCCACCAGCAGCCCGGGACAGGGACGCTGGGGTGAAAAACTGTTTTTT.

The CDR3 here is CASILDRSSGNTIYF. CDR3 DNA sequence: TGTGCCAGTATACTAGACAGGAGCTCTGGAAACACCATATATTTT. This sequence joins TRBV19 and TRBJ1-3, with D possibly matching TRBD1 (6 bases). The germline V gene encodes CDR1 LNHDA and CDR2 SQIVND (reference sequence). The CDR3 contains 15 residues. The germline V and J ends were trimmed by 7 bases and 0 bases, with 13 bases remaining between them.

This sequence joins TRBV10-1 and TRBJ2-7; 12 bases align to TRBD2. The CDR3 has 15 residues. The germline CDR1 and CDR2 sequences are WNHNN and SYGVQD (reference sequence). Trimming at V came to 5 bases and at J to 0 bases, leaving 2 bases not matched to a gene. CDR3 sequence: CASSKTSGGSYEQYF. The CDR3 DNA reads as TGCGCCAGCAGTAAGACTAGCGGGGGCTCCTACGAGCAGTACTTC.

The table lists this clone with a few counts. The chain is built from TRBV30 and TRBJ1-1, with 7 nucleotides matching TRBD1. The CDR3 is made up of 13 amino acids. Trimming at V came to 2 bases and at J to 6 bases, leaving 6 bases not matched to a gene. Per the germline V gene, CDR1 is GTSNPN and CDR2 is SVGIG (reference sequence). Here the CDR3 DNA reads TGTGCCTGGAGTAGACAGGGTGGGTCTGAAGCTTTCTTT. It is translated as CAWSRQGGSEAFF.

The V gene is TRBV30, the J gene TRBJ1-1, with 10 bases matching TRBD1. This CDR3 has 16 residues. Trimming removed 7 bases from V and 0 bases from J; junction bases left unmatched: 11. Germline V gene lookup returns CDR1 GTSNPN and CDR2 SVGIG (reference sequence). CDR3: CALRTGGALMNTEAFF. The CDR3, as DNA: TGTGCCTTAAGGACAGGGGGGGCATTAATGAACACTGAAGCTTTCTTT.

This clone was recorded once. The rearrangement joins TRBV4-1 to TRBJ2-1, with D possibly matching TRBD2 (6 bases). The CDR3 consists of 16 residues. From germline, CDR1 is MGHRA and CDR2 YSYEKL. The V end lost 1 base, the J end lost 4 bases, and 14 bases lay between the germline ends. This CDR3 is CASSQVDGSPYNEQFF. The CDR3 DNA sequence: TGCGCCAGCAGCCAAGTGGACGGGAGTCCATACAATGAGCAGTTCTTC.

The chain is built from TRBV4-3 and TRBJ2-2; 9 bases are a match to TRBD2. The germline V gene encodes CDR1 LGHNA and CDR2 YSLEER. Trimming removed 0 bases from V and 6 bases from J; junction bases left unmatched: 5. This CDR3 contains 16 residues. For the CDR3, the DNA is TGCGCCAGCAGCCAAGATCATAGCGGGAGCCCCGGGGAGCTGTTTTTT. Translating gives CASSQDHSGSPGELFF.

The chain employs TRBV6-5 and TRBJ1-1; D might be TRBD1 (6 bases). CDR3 length: 13 residues. The ends were cut back, 6 bases at V and 1 base at J, with 9 bases in the middle. Germline CDR1 MNHEY, CDR2 SVGAGI. The CDR3 coding sequence is TGTGCCAGCAGACAGACAGGGAACACTGAAGCTTTCTTT. It is translated as CASRQTGNTEAFF.

The chain couples TRBV5-4 to TRBJ2-2; the D gene is possibly TRBD2 (6 bases). The V and J ends lost 3 bases and 4 bases respectively, with 13 bases between them. The CDR3 spans 15 residues. In germline, CDR1 is SGHNT, CDR2 YYREEE (reference sequence). CDR3 sequence (DNA): TGTGCCAGCAGCTCCTCCGGGGGAGGCACCGGGGAGCTGTTTTTT. Residues: CASSSSGGGTGELFF.

The chain couples TRBV23-1 to TRBJ1-2, with 8 nucleotides matching TRBD1. TRBV23-1 is reported as an ORF; its role is uncertain. V trimming: 4 bases; J trimming: 2 bases; junction bases outside the gene matches: 6. There are 15 residues in the CDR3. Here the CDR3 DNA reads TGCGCCAGCAGTCTACTTCGGACAGGGAACTATGGCTACACCTTC. This codes for CASSLLRTGNYGYTF.

The V and J genes are TRBV7-2 and TRBJ2-3; D is perhaps TRBD2 (6 bases). This CDR3 is built from 15 residues. The V end was cut by 2 bases, the J end by 9 bases, with 18 bases between. CDR1 is SGHTA, CDR2 FQGNSA, per germline. The CDR3, as DNA: TGTGCCAGCAGCTTATTGGGACTCCCCGAGGGGACGCAGTATTTT. Protein product: CASSLLGLPEGTQYF.

The gene calls are TRBV11-2 and TRBJ2-2; 8 nucleotides agree with TRBD1. In germline, CDR1 is SGHAT, CDR2 FQNNGV. Trimming cost V 3 bases and J 6 bases; bases outside gene matches: 12. The CDR3 consists of 17 residues. In DNA form, the CDR3 reads TGTGCCAGCAGCTTGTTTCAGGGGGCTTTGTACGCCGGGGAGCTGTTTTTT. Amino acid sequence: CASSLFQGALYAGELFF.

This chain connects TRBV6-4 to TRBJ1-1; a weak D match, TRBD1 (6 bases). The V gene's germline CDR1 is MRHNA and CDR2 SNTAGT. The length of the CDR3 is 14 residues. V was shortened by 6 bases and J by 3 bases, with 14 bases between the two germline ends. The CDR3 region is CASSPSGGDTEAFF. In DNA form, the CDR3 reads TGTGCCAGCAGCCCCTCGGGGGGCGACACTGAAGCTTTCTTT.

The chain carries TRBV30 and TRBJ1-1; possible D gene TRBD1, 6 bases. This CDR3 comprises 14 residues. From germline, CDR1 is GTSNPN and CDR2 SVGIG (reference sequence). V lost 0 bases and J lost 0, with 8 bases in between. The CDR3, as DNA: TGTGCCTGGAGTGTAAACAGGGTGAACACTGAAGCTTTCTTT. Translation gives CAWSVNRVNTEAFF. The full variable domain, its missing parts supplied by reference TRBV30 and TRBJ1-1, is SQTIHQWPATLVQPVGSPLSLECTVEGTSNPNLYWYRQAAGRGLQLLFYSVGIGQISSEVPQNLSASRPQDRQFILSSKKLLLSDSGFYLCAWSVNRVNTEAFFGQGTRLTVV.

The chain joins TRBV11-2 to TRBJ2-2, with a weak D call TRBD1 (6 bases). There are 15 residues in the CDR3. The V gene lost 2 bases and the J gene lost 6 bases, with 13 bases spanning the gap. Per germline, CDR1 SGHAT and CDR2 FQNNGV. Written as DNA, the CDR3 is TGTGCCAGCAGCTTAAGGTCAGGGGCCGCCGGGGAGCTGTTTTTT. This codes for CASSLRSGAAGELFF.